These 29 T cell receptor beta chains share one sample of origin, sequenced in a study of blood T cell repertoires in COVID-19. Generated by immunoSEQ multiplex PCR, the TCRdb table keeps only in-frame clones and is missing some. The sample lists 140,000 or so clones, about nine tenths seen once, with more than 9.5% in the top ten. Sequenced sample: peripheral blood. These receptor sequences come from a woman over 75 with acute or convalescent COVID-19.

The J gene is TRBJ2-1, the V gene TRBV18; no clear D gene. The germline V gene encodes CDR1 KGHSH and CDR2 LQKENI. The CDR3 totals 13 residues. The ends were cut back, 3 bases at V and 5 bases at J, with 8 bases in the middle. CDR3 protein: CASSPGLNNEQFF. In DNA form, the CDR3 reads TGTGCCAGCTCACCTGGCCTTAACAATGAGCAGTTCTTC. Based on the CDR3 plus reference TRBV18 and TRBJ2-1, the full variable domain is NAGVMQNPRHLVRRRGQEARLRCSPMKGHSHVYWYRQLPEEGLKFMVYLQKENIIDESGMPKERFSAEFPKEGPSILRIQQVVRGDSAAYFCASSPGLNNEQFFGPGTRLTVL.

The V call is TRBV5-4, the J call TRBJ2-2; D is undetermined. CDR1 is SGHNT and CDR2 is YYREEE in the germline V gene (reference sequence). V shed 4 bases and J shed 1 base, with 2 bases lying between them. This CDR3 spans 12 amino acids. The CDR3 reads CASSRNTGELFF. In DNA form, the CDR3 reads TGTGCCAGCAGCCGGAACACCGGGGAGCTGTTTTTT.

The V call is TRBV2, the J call TRBJ1-1, with TRBD1 as a possible D gene (5 bases). The CDR3 extends over 16 amino acids. From germline, CDR1 is SNHLY and CDR2 FYNNEI. V was clipped by 6 bases and J by 1 base, with 18 bases between them. The CDR3 spells CASSLLYSTGNTEAFF. The CDR3 DNA follows: TGTGCCAGCAGCTTACTATATTCTACAGGGAACACTGAAGCTTTCTTT.

V and J are TRBV27 and TRBJ1-2, with TRBD1 matching 8 bases. Germline CDR1 and CDR2: MNHEY and SMNVEV (reference sequence). This CDR3 comprises 14 residues. Trimming cost V 5 bases and J 4 bases; bases outside gene matches: 6. CDR3: CASSADRAFYGYTF. The CDR3 DNA follows: TGTGCCAGCAGTGCGGACAGGGCCTTCTATGGCTACACCTTC.

The rearrangement uses TRBV19 and TRBJ1-1, with 9 positions matching TRBD1. V lost 7 bases and J lost 1; bases outside the gene matches: 4. This CDR3 spans 14 amino acids. Germline CDR1 and CDR2: LNHDA and SQIVND (reference sequence). CDR3 in amino acids: CASIGQGRNTEAFF. CDR3 bases: TGTGCCAGTATTGGACAGGGGAGGAACACTGAAGCTTTCTTT. Filled out from reference TRBV19 and TRBJ1-1, the complete variable domain reads DGGITQSPKYLFRKEGQNVTLSCEQNLNHDAMYWYRQDPGQGLRLIYYSQIVNDFQKGDIAEGYSVSREKKESFPLTVTSAQKNPTAFYLCASIGQGRNTEAFFGQGTRLTVV.

CDR3: CSVGTAFNEKLFF. CDR3 DNA sequence: TGCAGCGTCGGGACAGCGTTTAATGAAAAACTGTTTTTT. The V gene is TRBV29-1, the J gene TRBJ1-4, with 7 nucleotides matching TRBD1. V dropped 6 bases and J dropped 4; count of bases not matched to a gene: 5. Germline CDR1 and CDR2: SQVTM and ANQGSEA. The CDR3 spans 13 residues. Full variable domain (remainder filled in from reference TRBV29-1 and TRBJ1-4): SAVISQKPSRDICQRGTSLTIQCQVDSQVTMMFWYRQQPGQSLTLIATANQGSEATYESGFVIDKFPISRPNLTFSTLTVSNMSPEDSSIYLCSVGTAFNEKLFFGSGTQLSVL.

The rearrangement joins TRBV28 to TRBJ1-1; D might be TRBD1 (5 bases). Germline V gene data show CDR1 as MDHEN and CDR2 as SYDVKM. Trimming cost V 7 bases and J 1 base, with 13 bases left between them. CDR3 length equals 14 residues. The CDR3 nucleotides are TGTGCCAGCACCGTAGGAGGGGAGAACACTGAAGCTTTCTTT. This sequence encodes CASTVGGENTEAFF.

This clone was counted a single time. The chain is built from TRBV5-4 and TRBJ1-1; D not certain. This CDR3 is built from 13 residues. With 0 bases removed from V and 4 bases from J, the gap between germline ends came to 7 bases. The germline gives CDR1 SGHNT, CDR2 YYREEE (reference sequence). CDR3 nucleotides: TGTGCCAGCAGCTTGGTTGGGAGCACTGAAGCTTTCTTT. It is translated as CASSLVGSTEAFF.

Here the CDR3 reads CASSYRQGSHQPQHF. In DNA, the CDR3 is TGTGCCAGCAGTTATAGACAGGGTAGTCATCAGCCCCAGCATTTT. The genes are TRBV5-8 and TRBJ1-5; 7 nucleotides match TRBD1. The junction had 10 bases not matched to a gene; V was cut back by 5 bases and J by 5 bases. Germline values: CDR1 SGHTS, CDR2 YDEGEE. The CDR3 covers 15 residues.

V gene TRBV20-1 combines with J gene TRBJ2-1; the match to TRBD2 covers 8 bases. The CDR3 is 17 amino acids. After removal of 3 bases from V and 4 bases from J, the junction contained 14 bases not matched to a gene. Germline values: CDR1 DFQATT, CDR2 SNEGSKA (reference sequence). The CDR3 loop is CSASPLVSGGLYNEQFF. The CDR3 DNA reads as TGCAGTGCTAGTCCTCTCGTATCGGGGGGGCTATACAATGAGCAGTTCTTC.

This sequence joins TRBV19 and TRBJ1-6, with 8 bases that match TRBD1. Germline CDR1 and CDR2: LNHDA and SQIVND (reference sequence). The trim removed 4 bases at V and 7 bases at J, leaving 3 bases unmatched. The CDR3 length is 14 residues. The CDR3 region has the DNA TGTGCCAGTAGTACTCGACAGGGGAATTCACCCCTCCACTTT. It codes for CASSTRQGNSPLHF.

This rearrangement joins TRBV7-3 to TRBJ2-2; D gene unclear. This CDR3 comprises 14 residues. Germline assignment: CDR1 SGHTA and CDR2 FQGTGA. The ends were cut back, 0 bases at V and 1 base at J, with 3 bases in the middle. CDR3 residues: CASSLTRNTGELFF. In DNA form, the CDR3 reads TGTGCCAGCAGCTTAACTAGGAACACCGGGGAGCTGTTTTTT.

The chain combines TRBV5-1 with TRBJ1-1; D perhaps matches TRBD1 (6 bases). Trimming removed 4 bases from V and 5 bases from J, with 21 bases in between. The CDR3 spans 16 residues. The germline gives CDR1 SGHRS, CDR2 YFSETQ. CDR3 residues: CASSPGGGATGTEAFF. The CDR3 DNA reads as TGCGCCAGCAGCCCCGGAGGGGGGGCGACGGGTACTGAAGCTTTCTTT.

The V and J genes are TRBV5-1 and TRBJ1-5; TRBD1 matches at 7 bases. V trimming: 0 bases; J trimming: 7 bases; junction bases outside the gene matches: 4. The germline gives CDR1 SGHRS, CDR2 YFSETQ. This CDR3 has 14 amino acids. The CDR3 DNA follows: TGCGCCAGCAGCTTGGAGGGGGCCCACCAGCCCCAGCATTTT. Its protein product is CASSLEGAHQPQHF.

The chain links TRBV18 to TRBJ1-6; the D is unclear. V lost 6 bases and J lost 14, with 17 bases in between. CDR3 length equals 13 residues. Per the germline V gene, CDR1 is KGHSH and CDR2 is LQKENI. CDR3 region: CASSRESFETLHF. CDR3 nucleotides: TGTGCCAGCTCCCGGGAGTCATTCGAAACCCTCCACTTT. Supplemented by reference TRBV18 and TRBJ1-6, the full variable domain reads NAGVMQNPRHLVRRRGQEARLRCSPMKGHSHVYWYRQLPEEGLKFMVYLQKENIIDESGMPKERFSAEFPKEGPSILRIQQVVRGDSAAYFCASSRESFETLHFGNGTRLTVT.

This clone came up once. This chain joins TRBV15 and TRBJ2-1, with 7 positions matching TRBD2. The CDR3 spans 17 residues. Germline assignment: CDR1 LNHNV and CDR2 YYDKDF (reference sequence). V trimming: 0 bases; J trimming: 5 bases; junction bases outside the gene matches: 10. The CDR3 DNA sequence: TGTGCCACCAGCAGAGATAAAGGGAGGGGAGGGCACAATGAGCAGTTCTTC. Translated, it gives CATSRDKGRGGHNEQFF.

The chain links TRBV3-1 (or the pseudogene TRBV3-2) to TRBJ1-1, with TRBD1 matching over 7 bases. The CDR3 extends over 15 amino acids. Germline V gene lookup returns CDR1 LGHDT and CDR2 YNNKEL (reference sequence). V trimming: 0 bases; J trimming: 5 bases; junction bases outside the gene matches: 6. The CDR3 DNA follows: TGTGCCAGCAGCCAAGATCTTGGCAGGGGGACTGAAGCTTTCTTT. Residues: CASSQDLGRGTEAFF.

This sequence joins TRBV19 and TRBJ1-6; maybe TRBD1 (5 bases). With 3 bases removed from V and 4 bases from J, the gap between germline ends came to 10 bases. This CDR3 has 15 residues. The V gene's germline CDR1 is LNHDA and CDR2 SQIVND (reference sequence). CDR3 region: CASSIYAGYNSPLHF. CDR3 nucleotide sequence: TGTGCCAGTAGTATCTATGCAGGGTATAATTCACCCCTCCACTTT.

V and J are TRBV5-1 and TRBJ2-2; tentatively, D is TRBD1 (6 bases). V was clipped by 8 bases and J by 3 bases, with 8 bases between them. Per germline, CDR1 SGHRS and CDR2 YFSETQ. The CDR3 contains 12 residues. The DNA of the CDR3 is TGCGCCAGTTACAGGGACACCGGGGAGCTGTTTTTT. It specifies CASYRDTGELFF.

V usage is TRBV3-1 (or the pseudogene TRBV3-2) and J usage is TRBJ2-1; D possibly corresponds to TRBD1 (5 bases). Looked up from germline, CDR1 is LGHDT and CDR2 is YNNKEL (reference sequence). The CDR3 spans 14 residues. The V end lost 3 bases, the J end lost 5 bases, and 11 bases lay between the germline ends. CDR3: CASSHHGQDNEQFF. CDR3 DNA: TGTGCCAGCAGCCACCATGGACAAGACAATGAGCAGTTCTTC.

The chain combines TRBV6-5 with TRBJ2-1; D is unresolved. The CDR3 totals 14 residues. V lost 6 bases to trimming and J lost 8 bases, with 17 bases between them. Germline V gives CDR1 MNHEY, CDR2 SVGAGI. CDR3 sequence (DNA): TGTGCCAGCAGCGTTGAGCACTTTTATCATGAGCAGTTCTTC. Its protein is CASSVEHFYHEQFF.

This chain joins TRBV3-1 (or the pseudogene TRBV3-2) and TRBJ2-5, with TRBD2 matching 9 bases. The length of the CDR3 is 17 residues. After removal of 6 bases from V and 2 bases from J, the junction contained 13 bases not matched to a gene. Germline CDR1 is LGHDT and CDR2 is YNNKEL (reference sequence). The CDR3 is CASSLAGLGRKQETQYF. Written as DNA, the CDR3 is TGTGCCAGCAGTCTAGCGGGGTTGGGGCGGAAACAAGAGACCCAGTACTTC.

The chain combines TRBV5-1 with TRBJ2-7; D not resolved. V was cut by 0 bases and J by 2 bases, with 15 bases left in between. This CDR3 has 16 residues. The V gene's germline CDR1 is SGHRS and CDR2 YFSETQ. CDR3 coding DNA: TGCGCCAGCAGCTTGGGGTTGGGCCGATCCACCTACGAGCAGTACTTC. It specifies CASSLGLGRSTYEQYF.

With regard to this clone: The junction and the germline gene differ at one end; a read error may be behind it. This rearrangement joins TRBV7-7 to TRBJ2-2, with 8 bases lining up with TRBD2. Germline CDR1 and CDR2: SSHAT and FNYEAQ (reference sequence). The CDR3 consists of 15 residues. The CDR3 is CASSRTSLNTGELFF. The CDR3 bases are TGTGCTAGCAGCCGGACTAGCCTTAACACCGGGGAGCTGTTTTTT.

The chain carries TRBV6-5 and TRBJ2-2; 10 bases align to TRBD1. From germline, CDR1 is MNHEY and CDR2 SVGAGI. The CDR3 consists of 16 residues. J was trimmed by 4 bases and V by 2 bases; bases with no gene match: 4. Here the CDR3 DNA reads TGTGCCAGCAGTTACGACAGGGGGCAGAGCACCGGGGAGCTGTTTTTT. Translating gives CASSYDRGQSTGELFF.

The chain is built from TRBV19 and TRBJ1-2; D is undetermined. Between the trimmed V and J ends, which lost 1 base and 3 bases, there was a span of 15 bases. The V gene's germline CDR1 is LNHDA and CDR2 SQIVND (reference sequence). The CDR3 length is 16 residues. CDR3 DNA sequence: TGTGCCAGTAGTATAGGGACTCTTGGATGGGACTATGGCTACACCTTC. Protein product: CASSIGTLGWDYGYTF.

The genes are TRBV11-2 and TRBJ2-7, with D possibly matching TRBD2 (5 bases). Trimming took 5 bases from V and 3 from J, leaving 20 bases between them. Germline V gene data show CDR1 as SGHAT and CDR2 as FQNNGV. This CDR3 contains 16 residues. In DNA, the CDR3 is TGTGCCAGCAGCCCGATCGCGGGCAATAGAAGCTACGAGCAGTACTTC. Residues: CASSPIAGNRSYEQYF. The whole variable domain, filled in from reference TRBV11-2 and TRBJ2-7, reads EAGVAQSPRYKIIEKRQSVAFWCNPISGHATLYWYQQILGQGPKLLIQFQNNGVVDDSQLPKDRFSAERLKGVDSTLKIQPAKLEDSAVYLCASSPIAGNRSYEQYFGPGTRLTVT.

The chain couples TRBV7-2 to TRBJ2-1; the match to TRBD2 covers 15 bases. CDR1 SGHTA and CDR2 FQGNSA come from the germline V gene. J was trimmed by 10 bases and V by 4 bases; bases with no gene match: 8. The CDR3 length is 16 residues. The CDR3 loop reads CASSYVGTSGGKEQFF. The DNA for the CDR3 is TGTGCCAGCAGCTACGTAGGGACTAGCGGGGGGAAGGAGCAGTTCTTC.

The genes are TRBV2 and TRBJ1-4, with D possibly TRBD1 on 5 matching bases. The V gene lost 8 bases and the J gene lost 12 bases, with 22 bases spanning the gap. CDR3 length equals 14 residues. Germline CDR1 reads SNHLY; CDR2 reads FYNNEI. DNA of the CDR3: TGTGCCAGCGGCCTCGTGGGGTCCCTAGGGGAACTGTTTTTT. Translating gives CASGLVGSLGELFF.